The 2 T cell receptor beta chains below all came from one sample that was sequenced in a study of technical replicates of blood from four donors. Assay used: immunoSEQ multiplex PCR; TCRdb lists only in-frame clones, some missing. The data hold more than 70,000 clones, with about 96% observed a single time. Source material: T cells isolated from PBMCs. These receptors were collected from a human donor in good health.

The CDR3, as DNA: TGTGCCAGCAGTGAAGGGGCTGAAAAACTGTTTTTT. Amino acids: CASSEGAEKLFF. The chain employs TRBV2 and TRBJ1-4; D remains unclear. CDR3 size: 12 residues. Trimming took off 1 base at V and 7 bases at J, with 4 bases between the two ends. Germline loops: CDR1 SNHLY, CDR2 FYNNEI.

This chain connects TRBV2 to TRBJ2-5, with D maybe TRBD2 (7 bases). The CDR3 totals 13 residues. Germline CDR1 SNHLY, CDR2 FYNNEI. V was shortened by 10 bases and J by 2 bases, with 14 bases between the two germline ends. CDR3 amino acids: CATPEGGQETQYF. DNA for the CDR3: TGTGCCACCCCGGAGGGGGGGCAAGAGACCCAGTACTTC.